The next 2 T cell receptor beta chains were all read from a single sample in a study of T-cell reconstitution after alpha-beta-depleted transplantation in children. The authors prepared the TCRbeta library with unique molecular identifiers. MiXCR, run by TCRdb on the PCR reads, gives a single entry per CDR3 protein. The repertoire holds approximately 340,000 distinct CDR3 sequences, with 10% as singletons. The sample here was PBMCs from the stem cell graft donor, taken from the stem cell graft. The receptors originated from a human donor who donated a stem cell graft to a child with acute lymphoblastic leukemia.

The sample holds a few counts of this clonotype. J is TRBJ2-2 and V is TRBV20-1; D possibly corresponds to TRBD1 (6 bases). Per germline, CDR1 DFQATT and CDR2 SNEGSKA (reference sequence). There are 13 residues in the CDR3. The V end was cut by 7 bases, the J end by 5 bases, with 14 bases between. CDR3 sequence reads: CSVADRGTGELFF. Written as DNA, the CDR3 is TGCAGTGTCGCGGATAGGGGGACCGGGGAGCTGTTTTTT.

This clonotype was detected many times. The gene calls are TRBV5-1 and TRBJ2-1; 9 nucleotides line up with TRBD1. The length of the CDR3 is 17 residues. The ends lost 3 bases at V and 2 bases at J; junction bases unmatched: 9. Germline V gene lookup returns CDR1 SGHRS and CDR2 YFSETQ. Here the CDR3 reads CASSSGEGTGPYNEQFF. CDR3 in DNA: TGCGCCAGCAGCTCGGGGGAAGGGACAGGGCCCTACAATGAGCAGTTCTTC.